The rows below give T cell receptor beta chains drawn from one sample of a study of OX40 agonist ivuxolimab in advanced cancers. Sequenced by immunoSEQ multiplex PCR; TCRdb stores in-frame clones only, minus some. The table has more than 35,000 clones, around 86% seen once. Here the sequenced sample was CD4+ or CD8+ T cells sorted from blood, taken in a trial of the OX40 agonist ivuxolimab. The receptors stem from an adult with an advanced solid tumor such as melanoma, head and neck, liver or kidney cancer. Both conserved end residues are part of each CDR3. A D gene is named only where the DNA matches it firmly. Where a row states a size, it is once, few, many or the class of an expanded clone; other rows omit it.

D: -; V: TRBV6-5; J: TRBJ1-1; size: -; CDR3: CASSYSNSLNTEAFF; DNA: TGTGCCAGCAGTTACTCGAACAGTTTGAACACTGAAGCTTTCTTT
D: -; V: TRBV18; J: TRBJ2-7; size: -; CDR3: CASSPLPGGAYEQYF; DNA: TGTGCCAGCTCACCACTTCCAGGGGGGGCCTACGAGCAGTACTTC
D: -; V: TRBV7-8; J: TRBJ1-1; size: -; CDR3: CASSPNTGLRTEAFF; DNA: TGTGCCAGCAGCCCGAACACAGGGCTGAGGACTGAAGCTTTCTTT
D: -; V: TRBV21-1; J: TRBJ1-2; size: -; CDR3: CASSPLEAVDYGYTF; DNA: TGTGCCAGCAGCCCCCTCGAGGCAGTGGACTATGGCTACACCTTC
D: -; V: TRBV6-5; J: TRBJ1-5; size: -; CDR3: CASNRQPQHF; DNA: TGTGCCAGCAATCGACAGCCCCAGCATTTT
D: TRBD1; V: TRBV2; J: TRBJ1-2; size: -; CDR3: CASSESSRGRRYGYTF; DNA: TGTGCCAGCAGTGAATCATCCAGGGGGCGTCGGTATGGCTACACCTTC
D: -; V: TRBV27; J: TRBJ2-2; size: -; CDR3: CASSLRPGRNTGELFF; DNA: TGTGCCAGCAGTTTACGACCGGGAAGGAACACCGGGGAGCTGTTTTTT
D: -; V: TRBV7-8; J: TRBJ2-7; size: few; CDR3: CASSPDWDNPYF; DNA: TGTGCCAGCAGCCCCGACTGGGACAATCCGTACTTC
D: -; V: TRBV13; J: TRBJ1-2; size: -; CDR3: CASSLASAPYGYTF; DNA: TGTGCCAGCAGCTTAGCTTCAGCCCCCTATGGCTACACCTTC
D: -; V: TRBV4-3; J: TRBJ1-2; size: -; CDR3: CASSQLTGMPGSNYGYTF; DNA: TGCGCCAGCAGCCAGCTAACCGGGATGCCGGGATCAAACTATGGCTACACCTTC
D: TRBD1; V: TRBV6-6; J: TRBJ1-2; size: -; CDR3: CASTHGRGLDYGYTF; DNA: TGTGCCAGCACCCACGGGAGGGGGCTGGACTATGGCTACACCTTC
D: -; V: TRBV4-2; J: TRBJ1-3; size: -; CDR3: CASSPGWSGNTIYF; DNA: TGTGCCAGCAGCCCCGGATGGTCTGGAAACACCATATATTTT
D: -; V: TRBV7-9; J: TRBJ2-3; size: once; CDR3: CASSLVARHTQYF; DNA: TGTGCCAGCAGCTTAGTGGCCCGTCATACGCAGTATTTT
D: TRBD1; V: TRBV6-5; J: TRBJ1-2; size: -; CDR3: CASSYAGGGTYGYTF; DNA: TGTGCCAGCAGTTACGCAGGGGGCGGCACCTATGGCTACACCTTC
D: -; V: TRBV27; J: TRBJ2-1; size: -; CDR3: CASSTRDRYNEQFF; DNA: TGTGCCAGCAGTACGCGGGACAGATACAATGAGCAGTTCTTC
D: TRBD1; V: TRBV4-1; J: TRBJ1-5; size: -; CDR3: CASSQEGLQGGQPQHF; DNA: TGCGCCAGCAGCCAAGAAGGGTTGCAGGGGGGTCAGCCCCAGCATTTT
D: TRBD1; V: TRBV18; J: TRBJ1-1; size: -; CDR3: CASFGQGATEAFF; DNA: TGTGCCAGCTTTGGACAGGGCGCCACTGAAGCTTTCTTT
D: TRBD1; V: TRBV27; J: TRBJ2-7; size: -; CDR3: CASSRQGQGAYEQYF; DNA: TGTGCCAGCAGTCGCCAGGGACAGGGGGCCTACGAGCAGTACTTC
D: TRBD2; V: TRBV11-3; J: TRBJ2-1; size: -; CDR3: CASSYSGEVNEQFF; DNA: TGTGCCAGCAGTTATAGCGGGGAGGTCAATGAGCAGTTCTTC
D: TRBD2; V: TRBV11-2; J: TRBJ2-1; size: -; CDR3: CASWARTSDGWSEQFF; DNA: TGTGCCAGCTGGGCTCGGACTAGCGACGGGTGGAGTGAGCAGTTCTTC
D: -; V: TRBV4-1; J: TRBJ2-2; size: -; CDR3: CASSPIGESNTGELFF; DNA: TGCGCCAGCAGCCCAATAGGGGAGTCCAACACCGGGGAGCTGTTTTTT
D: TRBD2; V: TRBV11-2; J: TRBJ2-7; size: -; CDR3: CASSLLRTSGNYEQYF; DNA: TGTGCCAGCAGCTTATTGCGGACTAGCGGGAACTACGAGCAGTACTTC
D: -; V: TRBV10-3; J: TRBJ2-6; size: -; CDR3: CATADSSSSGANVLTF; DNA: TGTGCCACCGCCGACAGTTCGAGCTCTGGGGCCAACGTCCTGACTTTC
D: -; V: TRBV11-2; J: TRBJ2-1; size: once; CDR3: CASSTTGSHEQFF; DNA: TGTGCCAGCAGCACCACAGGGTCCCATGAGCAGTTCTTC
D: TRBD2; V: TRBV4-1; J: TRBJ2-1; size: -; CDR3: CASSQGTSGDFVQFF; DNA: TGCGCCAGCAGCCAGGGGACTAGCGGGGATTTTGTGCAGTTCTTC
D: -; V: TRBV10-3; J: TRBJ2-4; size: -; CDR3: CAISEEGRRDIQYF; DNA: TGTGCCATCAGTGAAGAGGGACGACGGGACATTCAGTACTTC
D: -; V: TRBV4-1; J: TRBJ2-1; size: -; CDR3: CASSQDAPLGNEQFF; DNA: TGCGCCAGCAGCCAAGATGCACCGTTGGGCAATGAGCAGTTCTTC
D: -; V: TRBV10-3; J: TRBJ2-5; size: -; CDR3: CAITRDFQETQYF; DNA: TGTGCCATCACAAGGGACTTTCAAGAGACCCAGTACTTC
D: -; V: TRBV5-5; J: TRBJ1-5; size: -; CDR3: CASSRDPDVGQPQHF; DNA: TGTGCCAGCAGCCGGGACCCCGATGTGGGTCAGCCCCAGCATTTT
D: TRBD1; V: TRBV10-3; J: TRBJ1-1; size: -; CDR3: CAISGGDRGNTEAFF; DNA: TGTGCCATCAGTGGGGGGGACAGGGGGAACACTGAAGCTTTCTTT
D: -; V: TRBV19; J: TRBJ1-5; size: -; CDR3: CATDRDGSHQPQHF; DNA: TGTGCCACTGACCGGGACGGCTCCCATCAGCCCCAGCATTTT
D: -; V: TRBV11-1; J: TRBJ2-4; size: -; CDR3: CASSFGRVGKNIQYF; DNA: TGTGCCAGCAGCTTCGGCAGGGTTGGCAAAAACATTCAGTACTTC
D: TRBD1; V: TRBV5-1; J: TRBJ1-2; size: -; CDR3: CAGSPPQGASVYGYTF; DNA: TGCGCCGGCAGCCCACCACAGGGGGCGTCGGTTTATGGCTACACCTTC
D: -; V: TRBV2; J: TRBJ2-7; size: -; CDR3: CASSDQYEQYF; DNA: TGTGCCAGCAGTGATCAGTACGAGCAGTACTTC
D: -; V: TRBV9; J: TRBJ2-5; size: -; CDR3: CASSVMSGIQETQYF; DNA: TGTGCCAGCAGCGTAATGAGCGGAATCCAAGAGACCCAGTACTTC
D: -; V: TRBV7-9; J: TRBJ1-2; size: -; CDR3: CASSPQGPNYGYTF; DNA: TGTGCCAGCAGCCCCCAGGGACCTAACTATGGCTACACCTTC
D: TRBD1; V: TRBV7-2; J: TRBJ1-1; size: -; CDR3: CASSPPDRGWAFF; DNA: TGTGCCAGCAGCCCCCCTGACAGGGGTTGGGCTTTCTTT
D: -; V: TRBV5-4; J: TRBJ2-4; size: -; CDR3: CASSLGGQGVAKNIQYF; DNA: TGTGCCAGCAGCCTCGGCGGGCAGGGAGTAGCCAAAAACATTCAGTACTTC
D: TRBD2; V: TRBV19; J: TRBJ2-2; size: -; CDR3: CASRTSGGSTTGELFF; DNA: TGTGCCAGTAGGACTAGCGGGGGCTCAACCACCGGGGAGCTGTTTTTT
D: -; V: TRBV6-1; J: TRBJ2-7; size: -; CDR3: CASSDEAYEQYF; DNA: TGTGCCAGCAGTGATGAAGCCTACGAGCAGTACTTC
D: -; V: TRBV11-3; J: TRBJ1-6; size: -; CDR3: CASSLETNSPLHF; DNA: TGTGCCAGCAGCTTAGAAACTAATTCACCCCTCCACTTT
D: TRBD1; V: TRBV7-6; J: TRBJ1-1; size: -; CDR3: CASSLAPGQGNTEAFF; DNA: TGTGCCAGCAGCTTAGCACCGGGACAGGGGAACACTGAAGCTTTCTTT
D: -; V: TRBV6-1; J: TRBJ1-4; size: -; CDR3: CASSYTWEKLFF; DNA: TGTGCCAGCAGTTATACATGGGAAAAACTGTTTTTT
D: -; V: TRBV7-7; J: TRBJ2-3; size: -; CDR3: CASSPGLNSDTQYF; DNA: TGTGCTAGCAGCCCGGGACTCAACTCAGATACGCAGTATTTT
D: -; V: TRBV5-1; J: TRBJ1-1; size: -; CDR3: CASSSGLMNTEAFF; DNA: TGCGCCAGCAGCTCGGGACTGATGAACACTGAAGCTTTCTTT
D: -; V: TRBV7-9; J: TRBJ1-1; size: -; CDR3: CASSLDDRKVQAFF; DNA: TGTGCCAGCAGCTTAGATGACAGGAAAGTTCAAGCTTTCTTT
D: -; V: TRBV4-3; J: TRBJ2-6; size: -; CDR3: CASSQAELSGANVLTF; DNA: TGCGCCAGCAGCCAAGCGGAGCTATCTGGGGCCAACGTCCTGACTTTC
D: -; V: TRBV28; J: TRBJ2-3; size: -; CDR3: CASSGSWASGTDTQYF; DNA: TGTGCCAGCAGTGGATCTTGGGCTAGCGGCACAGATACGCAGTATTTT
D: -; V: TRBV7-9; J: TRBJ1-2; size: -; CDR3: CASSLSRDGYTF; DNA: TGTGCCAGCAGCTTAAGTAGGGACGGCTACACCTTC
D: -; V: TRBV4-1; J: TRBJ2-7; size: -; CDR3: CASSQEEMLTYEQYF; DNA: TGCGCCAGCAGCCAAGAGGAAATGCTAACCTACGAGCAGTACTTC
D: -; V: TRBV19; J: TRBJ1-5; size: -; CDR3: CASILSGGVSNQPQHF; DNA: TGTGCCAGTATCTTGAGCGGGGGGGTTAGCAATCAGCCCCAGCATTTT
D: -; V: TRBV6-1; J: TRBJ1-5; size: -; CDR3: CASSNTANSNQPQHF; DNA: TGTGCCAGCAGTAATACAGCGAATAGCAATCAGCCCCAGCATTTT
D: -; V: TRBV4-1; J: TRBJ2-3; size: -; CDR3: CASSPSVRPTQYF; DNA: TGCGCCAGCAGCCCGTCGGTACGCCCGACGCAGTATTTT
D: TRBD1; V: TRBV4-1; J: TRBJ1-3; size: -; CDR3: CASSPRQGLYGNTIYF; DNA: TGCGCCAGCAGCCCGCGACAGGGGTTGTATGGAAACACCATATATTTT
D: -; V: TRBV18; J: TRBJ2-2; size: once; CDR3: CASSPTSAGELFF; DNA: TGTGCCAGCTCACCAACCTCGGCCGGGGAGCTGTTTTTT
D: -; V: TRBV6-1; J: TRBJ1-2; size: few; CDR3: CASSGSSLYGYTF; DNA: TGTGCCAGCAGTGGTAGTTCCCTCTATGGCTACACCTTC
D: -; V: TRBV2; J: TRBJ2-7; size: -; CDR3: CASREGMGSYEQYF; DNA: TGTGCCAGCAGGGAGGGCATGGGGAGTTACGAGCAGTACTTC
D: TRBD1; V: TRBV30; J: TRBJ1-2; size: -; CDR3: CAWSPQGDYGYTF; DNA: TGTGCCTGGAGTCCCCAGGGGGACTATGGCTACACCTTC
D: TRBD1; V: TRBV7-2; J: TRBJ1-2; size: -; CDR3: CASSQEGGTANYGYTF; DNA: TGTGCCAGCAGCCAAGAAGGGGGGACAGCTAACTATGGCTACACCTTC
D: TRBD1; V: TRBV11-2; J: TRBJ1-3; size: -; CDR3: CASSLAQGYGNTIYF; DNA: TGTGCCAGCAGCTTAGCACAGGGGTACGGAAACACCATATATTTT